A single sample gave rise to the 14 T cell receptor beta chains below, sequenced in a study of OX40 agonist ivuxolimab in advanced cancers. Receptor libraries were prepared by the immunoSEQ multiplex PCR assay. The table was pulled from immuneACCESS by TCRdb, which kept in-frame rearrangements only. Such tables lose some clones; where checked, under half of the loss comes from unresolved V genes, and the rest has no known cause. The sample table lists some 70,000 clones, 80% to 85% of them with a count of one. The ten most abundant clones make up over 0.4% of the sample. Sequenced here: CD4+ or CD8+ T cells sorted from blood, sampled in a trial of the OX40 agonist ivuxolimab. All receptors come from an adult with an advanced solid tumor such as melanoma, head and neck, liver or kidney cancer.

The chain has TRBV18 and TRBJ2-5; D remains unclear. The CDR3 extends over 11 amino acids. Trimming shortened V by 6 bases and J by 2 bases, and 4 bases separated the two germline ends. The germline V gene encodes CDR1 KGHSH and CDR2 LQKENI. DNA for the CDR3: TGTGCCAGCTCGCAGCAAGAGACCCAGTACTTC. It yields the protein CASSQQETQYF.

This chain joins TRBV5-1 and TRBJ2-3, with TRBD2 matching over 9 bases. Germline V gene sequence: CDR1 SGHRS, CDR2 YFSETQ. There are 16 residues in the CDR3. Germline trimming cut 0 bases from V and 6 bases from J; bases unmatched to any gene: 8. This CDR3 reads CASSLAGGGAGDTQYF. The CDR3 bases are TGCGCCAGCAGCTTGGCCGGCGGGGGGGCCGGGGATACGCAGTATTTT. Full variable domain (missing parts from reference TRBV5-1 and TRBJ2-3): KAGVTQTPRYLIKTRGQQVTLSCSPISGHRSVSWYQQTPGQGLQFLFEYFSETQRNKGNFPGRFSGRQFSNSRSEMNVSTLELGDSALYLCASSLAGGGAGDTQYFGPGTRLTVL.

The chain combines TRBV28 with TRBJ1-2; unclear D gene. CDR1 is MDHEN, CDR2 SYDVKM, per germline. V dropped 5 bases and J dropped 7 bases, with 20 bases sitting between them. The CDR3 runs 15 residues. Written as DNA, the CDR3 is TGTGCCAGCAGTCCCTCGACACCCTTATCAGGTGGCTACACCTTC. It codes for CASSPSTPLSGGYTF.

V usage is TRBV11-2 and J usage is TRBJ2-2, with 7 bases identical to TRBD2. The J segment lost 6 bases and the V segment lost 1 base, leaving 5 bases of the junction unmatched. The CDR3 length is 15 residues. Germline assignment: CDR1 SGHAT and CDR2 FQNNGV. DNA of the CDR3: TGTGCCAGCAGCTTAGTGCGGGAGTTGGCCGGGGAGCTGTTTTTT. Its protein is CASSLVRELAGELFF.

This clone occurred once. The V gene is TRBV7-8, the J gene TRBJ1-3, with D possibly being TRBD1 (5 bases). CDR3 length: 16 residues. V lost 1 base to trimming and J lost 0 bases, with 10 bases between them. Looked up from germline, CDR1 is SGHVS and CDR2 is FQNEAQ. CDR3 DNA: TGTGCCAGCAGCTTAGTGGCCGGGACCTCTGGAAACACCATATATTTT. Protein: CASSLVAGTSGNTIYF.

This rearrangement joins TRBV28 to TRBJ1-1; D call uncertain. This CDR3 is built from 11 residues. V was cut by 8 bases and J by 1 base, with 5 bases left in between. Per germline, CDR1 MDHEN and CDR2 SYDVKM. CDR3 sequence reads: CASVGNTEAFF. The CDR3, as DNA: TGTGCCAGCGTTGGGAACACTGAAGCTTTCTTT.

This clone turned up a few times. This chain joins TRBV6-1 and TRBJ1-5; tentatively, D is TRBD1 (5 bases). Trimming removed 11 bases at V and 1 base at J, with 12 bases between. This CDR3 spans 13 amino acids. Looked up from germline, CDR1 is MNHNS and CDR2 is SASEGT. This CDR3 reads CAGAAESNQPQHF. CDR3 DNA sequence: TGTGCCGGGGCGGCCGAAAGCAATCAGCCCCAGCATTTT.

The gene calls are TRBV7-8 and TRBJ1-6, with a possible D match to TRBD1 (5 bases). CDR1 is SGHVS, CDR2 FQNEAQ, per germline. This CDR3 comprises 16 residues. The V and J ends lost 5 bases and 7 bases respectively, with 18 bases between them. The DNA for the CDR3 is TGTGCCAGCAGCAAAACAGGCCTTCCCTCGAATTCACCCCTCCACTTT. Amino acids: CASSKTGLPSNSPLHF.

The rearrangement uses TRBV6-5 and TRBJ1-1; D is unresolved. Between the trimmed V and J ends, which lost 0 bases and 4 bases, there was a span of 9 bases. Per the germline V gene, CDR1 is MNHEY and CDR2 is SVGAGI. This CDR3 contains 14 residues. The CDR3 is CASSYSRSGTEAFF. CDR3 nucleotide sequence: TGTGCCAGCAGTTACTCAAGGTCGGGCACTGAAGCTTTCTTT.

This chain joins TRBV7-6 and TRBJ2-6, with D hard to call. This CDR3 spans 15 amino acids. Germline CDR1 is SGHVS and CDR2 is FNYEAQ. V dropped 1 base and J dropped 0 bases, with 4 bases sitting between them. The CDR3 loop reads CASSLVGSGANVLTF. DNA for the CDR3: TGTGCCAGCAGCTTAGTGGGCTCTGGGGCCAACGTCCTGACTTTC.

This chain's CDR3 is CASSFRRTNYGYTF. The CDR3 region has the DNA TGTGCCAGCAGCTTCCGCCGGACTAACTATGGCTACACCTTC. The chain uses TRBV11-2 and TRBJ1-2; D not resolved. The CDR3 is 14 residues long. V was shortened by 3 bases and J by 0 bases, with 8 bases between the two germline ends. Germline V gene lookup returns CDR1 SGHAT and CDR2 FQNNGV.

This clone was seen only a few times. The J gene is TRBJ1-2, the V gene TRBV9; tentative D call: TRBD1 (6 bases). The CDR3 totals 13 residues. The germline V and J ends were trimmed by 2 bases and 8 bases, with 13 bases remaining between them. Germline values: CDR1 SGDLS, CDR2 YYNGEE. The CDR3 nucleotides read TGTGCCAGCAGCGTCGGGACACAGAGCGGCTACACCTTC. This gives the protein CASSVGTQSGYTF. Filled out from reference TRBV9 and TRBJ1-2, the complete variable domain reads DSGVTQTPKHLITATGQRVTLRCSPRSGDLSVYWYQQSLDQGLQFLIQYYNGEERAKGNILERFSAQQFPDLHSELNLSSLELGDSALYFCASSVGTQSGYTFGSGTRLTVV.

The chain joins TRBV5-1 to TRBJ1-4; the D gene is possibly TRBD1 (5 bases). There are 15 residues in the CDR3. Germline V CDR1 and CDR2: SGHRS, YFSETQ. Trimming took off 4 bases at V and 7 bases at J, with 17 bases between the two ends. CDR3 in amino acids: CASSPGPVGREKLFF. CDR3 sequence (DNA): TGCGCCAGCAGCCCGGGACCCGTGGGCCGTGAAAAACTGTTTTTT.

This clone was counted a single time. The genes are TRBV7-2 and TRBJ2-3; the match to TRBD1 covers 7 bases. Germline-derived CDR1 and CDR2 are SGHTA and FQGNSA. The CDR3 spans 15 residues. Trimming cost V 2 bases and J 8 bases; bases outside gene matches: 10. The CDR3 reads CASSLSGRGSATQYF. DNA for the CDR3: TGTGCCAGCAGCTTAAGTGGCAGGGGGTCGGCTACGCAGTATTTT.